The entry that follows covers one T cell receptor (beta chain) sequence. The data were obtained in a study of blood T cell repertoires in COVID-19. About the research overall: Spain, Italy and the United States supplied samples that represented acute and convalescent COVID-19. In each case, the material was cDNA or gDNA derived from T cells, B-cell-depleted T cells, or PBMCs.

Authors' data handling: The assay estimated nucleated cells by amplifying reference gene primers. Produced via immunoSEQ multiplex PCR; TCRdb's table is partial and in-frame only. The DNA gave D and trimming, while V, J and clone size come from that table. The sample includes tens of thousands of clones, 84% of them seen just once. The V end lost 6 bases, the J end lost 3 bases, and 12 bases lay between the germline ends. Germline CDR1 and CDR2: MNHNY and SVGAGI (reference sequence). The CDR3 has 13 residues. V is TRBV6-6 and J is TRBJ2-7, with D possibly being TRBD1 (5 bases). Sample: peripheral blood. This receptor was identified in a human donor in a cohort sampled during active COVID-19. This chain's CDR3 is CASSQTGSYEQYF. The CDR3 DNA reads TGTGCCAGCAGCCAAACAGGAAGCTACGAGCAGTACTTC.